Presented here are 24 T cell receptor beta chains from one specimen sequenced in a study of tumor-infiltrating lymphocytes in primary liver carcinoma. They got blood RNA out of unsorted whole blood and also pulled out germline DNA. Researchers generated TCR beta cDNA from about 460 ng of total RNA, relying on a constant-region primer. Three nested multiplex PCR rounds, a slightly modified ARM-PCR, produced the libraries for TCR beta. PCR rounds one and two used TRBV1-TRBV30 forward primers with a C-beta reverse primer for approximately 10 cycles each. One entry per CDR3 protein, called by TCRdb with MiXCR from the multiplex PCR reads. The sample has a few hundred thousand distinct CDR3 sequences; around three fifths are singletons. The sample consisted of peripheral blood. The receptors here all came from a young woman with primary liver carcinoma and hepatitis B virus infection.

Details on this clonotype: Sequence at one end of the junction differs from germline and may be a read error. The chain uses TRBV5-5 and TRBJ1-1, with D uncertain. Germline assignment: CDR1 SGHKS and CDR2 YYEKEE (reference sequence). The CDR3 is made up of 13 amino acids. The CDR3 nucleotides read TGCGCCAGCAGCTTGCTAGAGTACACCGGGGCTTTCTTT. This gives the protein CASSLLEYTGAFF.

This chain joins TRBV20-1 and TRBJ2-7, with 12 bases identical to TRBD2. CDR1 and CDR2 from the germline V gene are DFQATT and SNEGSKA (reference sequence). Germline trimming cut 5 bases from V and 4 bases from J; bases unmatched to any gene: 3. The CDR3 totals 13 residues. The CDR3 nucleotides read TGCAGTGCTCGGACTAGCGGGGCTTACGAGCAGTACTTC. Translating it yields CSARTSGAYEQYF.

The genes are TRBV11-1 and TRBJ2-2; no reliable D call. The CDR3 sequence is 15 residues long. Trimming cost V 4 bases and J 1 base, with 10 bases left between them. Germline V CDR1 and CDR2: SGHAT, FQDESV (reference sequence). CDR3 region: CASSSTRGNTGELFF. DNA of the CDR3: TGTGCCAGCAGCTCTACAAGAGGGAACACCGGGGAGCTGTTTTTT.

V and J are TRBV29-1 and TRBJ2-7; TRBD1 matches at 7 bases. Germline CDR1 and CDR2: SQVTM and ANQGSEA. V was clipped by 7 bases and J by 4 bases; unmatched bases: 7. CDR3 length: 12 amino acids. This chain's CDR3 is CSATGQTYEQYF. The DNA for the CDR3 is TGCAGCGCCACGGGACAGACATACGAGCAGTACTTC.

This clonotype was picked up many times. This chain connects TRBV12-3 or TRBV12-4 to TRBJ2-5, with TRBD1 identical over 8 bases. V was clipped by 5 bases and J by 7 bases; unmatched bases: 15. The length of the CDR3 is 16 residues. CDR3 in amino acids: CASSGQGAGKIGTQYF. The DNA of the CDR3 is TGTGCCAGCAGTGGTCAGGGGGCAGGGAAGATAGGGACCCAGTACTTC.

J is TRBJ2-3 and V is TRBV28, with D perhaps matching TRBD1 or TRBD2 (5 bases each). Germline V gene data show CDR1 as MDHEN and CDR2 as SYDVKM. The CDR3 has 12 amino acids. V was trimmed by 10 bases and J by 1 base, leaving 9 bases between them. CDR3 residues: CATGTGTDTQYF. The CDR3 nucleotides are TGTGCCACTGGGACGGGCACAGATACGCAGTATTTT. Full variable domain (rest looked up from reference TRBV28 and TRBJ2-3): DVKVTQSSRYLVKRTGEKVFLECVQDMDHENMFWYRQDPGLGLRLIYFSYDVKMKEKGDIPEGYSVSREKKERFSLILESASTNQTSMYLCATGTGTDTQYFGPGTRLTVL.

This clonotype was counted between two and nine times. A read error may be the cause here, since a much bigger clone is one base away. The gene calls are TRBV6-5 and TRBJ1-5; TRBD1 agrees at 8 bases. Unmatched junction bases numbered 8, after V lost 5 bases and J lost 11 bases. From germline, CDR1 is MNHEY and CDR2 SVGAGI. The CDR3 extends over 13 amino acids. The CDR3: CASSRTGTAAQHF. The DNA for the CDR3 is TGTGCCAGCAGTCGGACAGGGACGGCGGCCCAGCATTTT.

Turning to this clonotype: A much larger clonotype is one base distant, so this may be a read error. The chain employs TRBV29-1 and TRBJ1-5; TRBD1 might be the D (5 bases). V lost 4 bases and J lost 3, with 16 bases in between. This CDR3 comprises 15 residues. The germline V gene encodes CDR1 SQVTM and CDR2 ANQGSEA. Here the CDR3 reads CSVVSEGTNNQPQHF. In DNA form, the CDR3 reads TGCAGCGTTGTGTCTGAGGGGACCAACAATCAGCCCCAGCATTTT.

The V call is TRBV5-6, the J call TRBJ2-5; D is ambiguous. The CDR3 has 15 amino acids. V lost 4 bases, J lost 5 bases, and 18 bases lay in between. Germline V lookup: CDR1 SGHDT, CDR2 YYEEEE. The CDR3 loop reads CASSPVPLVAETQYF. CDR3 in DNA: TGTGCCAGCAGCCCAGTGCCTCTAGTTGCGGAGACCCAGTACTTC.

The CDR3 bases are TGTGCCAGCAGCGTCTCCCAGGGAGCAGATACGCAGTATTTT. Its translation is CASSVSQGADTQYF. V and J are TRBV7-9 and TRBJ2-3; D possibly uses TRBD1 or TRBD2 (5 bases each). The germline V gene encodes CDR1 SEHNR and CDR2 FQNEAQ (reference sequence). This CDR3 comprises 14 residues. The ends were cut back, 5 bases at V and 4 bases at J, with 13 bases in the middle.

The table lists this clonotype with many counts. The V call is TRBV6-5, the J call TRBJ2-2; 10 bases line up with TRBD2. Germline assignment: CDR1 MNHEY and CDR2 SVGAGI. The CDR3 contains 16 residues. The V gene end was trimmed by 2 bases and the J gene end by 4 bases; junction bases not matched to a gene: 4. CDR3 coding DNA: TGTGCCAGCAGTTACGGACTAGCGGAACCCACCGGGGAGCTGTTTTTT. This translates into CASSYGLAEPTGELFF.

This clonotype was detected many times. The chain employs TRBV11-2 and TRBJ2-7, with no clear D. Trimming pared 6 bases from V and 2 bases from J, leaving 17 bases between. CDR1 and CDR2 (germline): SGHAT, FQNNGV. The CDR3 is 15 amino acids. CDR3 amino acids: CASRSDPSGPYEQYF. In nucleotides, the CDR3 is TGTGCCAGCAGATCTGACCCTTCCGGCCCCTACGAGCAGTACTTC.

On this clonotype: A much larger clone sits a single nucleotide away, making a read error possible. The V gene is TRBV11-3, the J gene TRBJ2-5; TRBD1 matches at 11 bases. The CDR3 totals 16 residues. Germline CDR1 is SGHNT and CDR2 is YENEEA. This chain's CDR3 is CTSSPRTGGFEETQYF. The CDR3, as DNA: TGTACCAGCAGCCCCCGGACAGGGGGCTTCGAAGAGACCCAGTACTTC.

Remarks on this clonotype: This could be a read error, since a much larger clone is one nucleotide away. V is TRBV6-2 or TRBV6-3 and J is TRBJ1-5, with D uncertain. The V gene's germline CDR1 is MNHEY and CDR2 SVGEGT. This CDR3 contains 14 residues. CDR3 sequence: CASSYFGSNQHQHF. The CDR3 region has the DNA TGTGCCAGCAGTTACTTCGGCAGCAATCAGCACCAGCATTTT.

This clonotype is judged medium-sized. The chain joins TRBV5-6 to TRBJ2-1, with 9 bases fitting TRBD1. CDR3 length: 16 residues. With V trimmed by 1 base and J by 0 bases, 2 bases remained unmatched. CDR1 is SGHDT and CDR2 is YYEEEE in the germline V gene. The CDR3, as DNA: TGTGCCAGCAGCTTGACGGGACAGGGCTCCTACAATGAGCAGTTCTTC. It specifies CASSLTGQGSYNEQFF.

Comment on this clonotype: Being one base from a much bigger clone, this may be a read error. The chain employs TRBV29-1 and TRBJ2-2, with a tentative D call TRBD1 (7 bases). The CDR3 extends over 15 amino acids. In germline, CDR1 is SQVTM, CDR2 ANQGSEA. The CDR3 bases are TGCAGCGTTGAAGACCCGACAGGGACTCCGGGCCAGCTGCTTTTT. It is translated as CSVEDPTGTPGQLLF.

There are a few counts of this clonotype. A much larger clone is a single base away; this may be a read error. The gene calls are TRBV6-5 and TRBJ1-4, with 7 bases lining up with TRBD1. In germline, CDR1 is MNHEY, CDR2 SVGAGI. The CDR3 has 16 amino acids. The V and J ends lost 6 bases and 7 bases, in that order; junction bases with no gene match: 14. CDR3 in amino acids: CASRVRGSTGSEKLFF. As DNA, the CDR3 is TGTGCCAGCAGGGTCAGGGGGTCGACGGGAAGTGAAAAACTGTTTTTT.

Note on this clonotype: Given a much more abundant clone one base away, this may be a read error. CDR3 in DNA: TGCGCCAGCAGCAGAACTAGCGGTAACGATGAGCAGTTCTTC. Translating it yields CASSRTSGNDEQFF. The chain is built from TRBV4-1 and TRBJ2-1, with TRBD2 matching 8 bases. The CDR3 consists of 14 residues. V gave up 5 bases and J gave up 8 bases; unmatched junction bases: 8. The germline gives CDR1 MGHRA, CDR2 YSYEKL.

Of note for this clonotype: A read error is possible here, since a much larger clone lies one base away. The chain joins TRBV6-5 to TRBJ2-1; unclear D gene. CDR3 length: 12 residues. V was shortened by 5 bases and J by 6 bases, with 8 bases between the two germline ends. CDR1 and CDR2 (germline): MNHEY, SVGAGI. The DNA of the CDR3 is TGTGCCAGCAGTGGACGCTGCAATGAGCAGTTCTTC. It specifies CASSGRCNEQFF.

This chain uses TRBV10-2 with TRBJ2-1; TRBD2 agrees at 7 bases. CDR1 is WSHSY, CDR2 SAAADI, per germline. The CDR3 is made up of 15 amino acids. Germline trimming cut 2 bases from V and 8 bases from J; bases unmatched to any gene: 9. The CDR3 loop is CASSEVRTRNHEQFF. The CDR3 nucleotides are TGCGCCAGCAGTGAGGTCAGGACTAGGAACCATGAGCAGTTCTTC.

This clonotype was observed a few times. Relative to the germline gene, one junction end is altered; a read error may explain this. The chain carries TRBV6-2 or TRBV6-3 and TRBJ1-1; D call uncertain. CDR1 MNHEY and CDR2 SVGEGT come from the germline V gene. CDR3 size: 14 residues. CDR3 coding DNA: TGTGCCAGCAGTTACGTGGGGAAGAACACTGAAGCTCTCTTT. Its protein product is CASSYVGKNTEALF.

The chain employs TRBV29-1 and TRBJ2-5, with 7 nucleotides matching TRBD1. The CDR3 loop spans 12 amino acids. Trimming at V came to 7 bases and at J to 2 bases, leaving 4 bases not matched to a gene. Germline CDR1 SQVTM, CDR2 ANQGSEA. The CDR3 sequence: CSGTGQQETQYF. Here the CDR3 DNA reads TGCAGCGGCACGGGACAGCAAGAGACCCAGTACTTC.

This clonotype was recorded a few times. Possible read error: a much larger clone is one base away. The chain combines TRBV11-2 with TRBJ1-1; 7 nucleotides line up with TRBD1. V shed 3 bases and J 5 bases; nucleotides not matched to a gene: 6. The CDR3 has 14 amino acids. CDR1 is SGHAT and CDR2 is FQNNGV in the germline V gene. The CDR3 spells CASSFIPTGTEAFF. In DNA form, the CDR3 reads TGTGCCAGCAGCTTCATCCCGACAGGGACTGAAGCTTTCTTT.

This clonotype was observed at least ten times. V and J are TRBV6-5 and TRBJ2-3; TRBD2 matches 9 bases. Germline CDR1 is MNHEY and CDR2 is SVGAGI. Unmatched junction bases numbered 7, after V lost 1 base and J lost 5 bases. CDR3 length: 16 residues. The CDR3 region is CASSYYRGLAGDTQYF. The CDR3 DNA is TGTGCCAGCAGTTACTACCGGGGACTAGCTGGAGATACGCAGTATTTT.